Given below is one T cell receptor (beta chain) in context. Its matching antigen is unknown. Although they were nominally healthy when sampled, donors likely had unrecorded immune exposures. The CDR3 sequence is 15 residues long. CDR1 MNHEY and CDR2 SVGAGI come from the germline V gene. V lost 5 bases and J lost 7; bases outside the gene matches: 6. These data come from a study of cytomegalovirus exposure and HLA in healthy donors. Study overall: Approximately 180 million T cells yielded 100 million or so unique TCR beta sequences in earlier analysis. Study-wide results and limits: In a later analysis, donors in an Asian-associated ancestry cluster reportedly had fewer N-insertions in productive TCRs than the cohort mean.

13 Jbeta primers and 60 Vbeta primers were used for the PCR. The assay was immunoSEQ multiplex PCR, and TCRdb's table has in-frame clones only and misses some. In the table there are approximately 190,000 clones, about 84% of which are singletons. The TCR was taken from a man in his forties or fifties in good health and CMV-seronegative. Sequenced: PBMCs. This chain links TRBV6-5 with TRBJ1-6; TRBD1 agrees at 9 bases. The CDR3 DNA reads TGTGCCAGCAGTGACTGGACAGGGGAAAATTCACCCCTCCACTTT. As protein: CASSDWTGENSPLHF.